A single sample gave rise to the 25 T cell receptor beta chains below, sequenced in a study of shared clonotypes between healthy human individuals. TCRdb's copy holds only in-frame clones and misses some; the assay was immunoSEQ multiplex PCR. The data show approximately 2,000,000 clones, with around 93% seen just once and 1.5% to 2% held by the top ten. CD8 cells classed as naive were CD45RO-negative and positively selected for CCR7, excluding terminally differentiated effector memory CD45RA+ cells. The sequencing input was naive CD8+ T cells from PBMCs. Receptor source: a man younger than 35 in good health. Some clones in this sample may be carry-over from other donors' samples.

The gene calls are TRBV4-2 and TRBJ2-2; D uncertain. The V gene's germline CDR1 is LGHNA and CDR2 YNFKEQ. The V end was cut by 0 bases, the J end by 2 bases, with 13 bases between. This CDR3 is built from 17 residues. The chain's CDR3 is CASSQDLNYVNTGELFF. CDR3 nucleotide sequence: TGTGCCAGCAGCCAAGATCTTAACTACGTCAACACCGGGGAGCTGTTTTTT.

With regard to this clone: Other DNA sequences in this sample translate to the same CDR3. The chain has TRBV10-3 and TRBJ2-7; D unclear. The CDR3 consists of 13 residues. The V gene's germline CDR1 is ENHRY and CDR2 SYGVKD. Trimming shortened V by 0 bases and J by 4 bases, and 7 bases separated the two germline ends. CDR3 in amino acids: CAISESAGYEQYF. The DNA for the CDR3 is TGTGCCATCAGTGAGTCTGCCGGATACGAGCAGTACTTC.

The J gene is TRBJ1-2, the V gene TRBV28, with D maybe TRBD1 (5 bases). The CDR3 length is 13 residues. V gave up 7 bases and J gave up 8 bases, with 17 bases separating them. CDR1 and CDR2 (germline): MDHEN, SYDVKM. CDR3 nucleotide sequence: TGTGCCAGCACCCCTATGGGGGTTCGAGGCTACACCTTC. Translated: CASTPMGVRGYTF.

The CDR3 region is CASSLLAGGVKYEQYF. In DNA, the CDR3 is TGCGCCAGCAGCTTACTAGCGGGAGGGGTTAAGTACGAGCAGTACTTC. The rearrangement links TRBV5-1 to TRBJ2-7, with 13 bases lining up with TRBD2. Germline values: CDR1 SGHRS, CDR2 YFSETQ. The CDR3 totals 16 residues. The trim removed 2 bases at V and 4 bases at J, leaving 6 bases unmatched.

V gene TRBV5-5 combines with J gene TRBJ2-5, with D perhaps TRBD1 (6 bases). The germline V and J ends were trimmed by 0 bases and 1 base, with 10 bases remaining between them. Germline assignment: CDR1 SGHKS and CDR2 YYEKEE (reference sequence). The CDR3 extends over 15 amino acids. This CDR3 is CASSLGDTLQETQYF. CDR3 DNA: TGTGCCAGCAGCTTGGGGGACACCCTCCAAGAGACCCAGTACTTC.

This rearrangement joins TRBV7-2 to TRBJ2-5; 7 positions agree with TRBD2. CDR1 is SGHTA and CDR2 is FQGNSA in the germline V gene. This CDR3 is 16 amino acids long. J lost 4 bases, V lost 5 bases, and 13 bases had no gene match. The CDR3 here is CASSAVAGEVGETQYF. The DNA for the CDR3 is TGTGCCAGCAGCGCGGTGGCGGGAGAGGTCGGAGAGACCCAGTACTTC.

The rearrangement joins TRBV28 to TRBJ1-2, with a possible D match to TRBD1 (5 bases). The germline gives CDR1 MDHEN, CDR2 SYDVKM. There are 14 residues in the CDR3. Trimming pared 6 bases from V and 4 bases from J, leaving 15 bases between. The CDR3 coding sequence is TGTGCCAGCAGGACGAGGGCAGGGAGCTATGGCTACACCTTC. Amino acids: CASRTRAGSYGYTF.

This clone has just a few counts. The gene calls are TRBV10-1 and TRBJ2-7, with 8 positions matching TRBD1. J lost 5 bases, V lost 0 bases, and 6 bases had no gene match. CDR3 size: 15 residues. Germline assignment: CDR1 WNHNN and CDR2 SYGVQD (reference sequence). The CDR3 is CASSESGQGGDEQYF. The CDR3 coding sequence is TGCGCCAGCAGTGAGTCAGGACAGGGAGGAGACGAGCAGTACTTC.

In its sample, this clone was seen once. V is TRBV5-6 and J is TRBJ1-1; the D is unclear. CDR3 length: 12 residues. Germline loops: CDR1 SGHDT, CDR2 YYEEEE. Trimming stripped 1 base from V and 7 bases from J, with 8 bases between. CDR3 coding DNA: TGTGCCAGCAGCTTGATTCGGGGTGAAGCTTTCTTT. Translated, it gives CASSLIRGEAFF.

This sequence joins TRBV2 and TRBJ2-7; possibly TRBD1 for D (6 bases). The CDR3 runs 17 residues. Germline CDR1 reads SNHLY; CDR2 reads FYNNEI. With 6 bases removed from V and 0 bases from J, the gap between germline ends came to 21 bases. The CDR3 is CASRSRTGTASSYEQYF. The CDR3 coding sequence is TGTGCCAGCAGGTCACGTACAGGGACCGCGTCCTCCTACGAGCAGTACTTC.

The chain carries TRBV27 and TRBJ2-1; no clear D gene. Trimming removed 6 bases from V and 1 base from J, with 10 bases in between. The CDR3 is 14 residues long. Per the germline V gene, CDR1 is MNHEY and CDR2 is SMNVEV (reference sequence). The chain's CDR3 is CASSPFPSYNEQFF. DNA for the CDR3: TGTGCCAGCAGCCCCTTCCCTTCCTACAATGAGCAGTTCTTC.

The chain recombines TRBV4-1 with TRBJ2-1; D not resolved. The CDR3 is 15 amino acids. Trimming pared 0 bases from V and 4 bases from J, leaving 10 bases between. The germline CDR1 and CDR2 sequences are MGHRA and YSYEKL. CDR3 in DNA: TGCGCCAGCAGCCAAGATCTGTCTCCTTACAATGAGCAGTTCTTC. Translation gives CASSQDLSPYNEQFF.

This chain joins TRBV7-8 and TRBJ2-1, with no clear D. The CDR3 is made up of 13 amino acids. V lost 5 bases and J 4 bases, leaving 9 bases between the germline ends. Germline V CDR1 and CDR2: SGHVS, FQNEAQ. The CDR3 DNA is TGTGCCAGCAGCCAGGATTTTTACAATGAGCAGTTCTTC. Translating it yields CASSQDFYNEQFF.

CDR3 nucleotide sequence: TGTGCCAGCATCGGGGGGTACAATCAGCCCCAGCATTTT. Translated, it gives CASIGGYNQPQHF. The chain carries TRBV28 and TRBJ1-5; D is possibly TRBD1 (5 bases). Trimming stripped 7 bases from V and 3 bases from J, with 10 bases between. In germline, CDR1 is MDHEN, CDR2 SYDVKM. The CDR3 totals 13 residues.

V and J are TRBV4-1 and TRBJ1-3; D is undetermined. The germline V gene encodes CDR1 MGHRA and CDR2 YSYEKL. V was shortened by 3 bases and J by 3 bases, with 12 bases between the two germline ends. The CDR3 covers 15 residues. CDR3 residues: CASSHPDYSGNTIYF. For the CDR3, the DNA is TGCGCCAGCAGCCATCCTGACTATAGTGGAAACACCATATATTTT.

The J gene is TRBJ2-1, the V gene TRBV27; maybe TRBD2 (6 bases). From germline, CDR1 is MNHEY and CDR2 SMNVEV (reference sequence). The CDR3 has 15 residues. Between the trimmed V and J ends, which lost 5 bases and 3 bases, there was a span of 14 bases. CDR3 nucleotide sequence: TGTGCCAGCAGTACCCGGGAGTCGGTCTACAATGAGCAGTTCTTC. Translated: CASSTRESVYNEQFF.

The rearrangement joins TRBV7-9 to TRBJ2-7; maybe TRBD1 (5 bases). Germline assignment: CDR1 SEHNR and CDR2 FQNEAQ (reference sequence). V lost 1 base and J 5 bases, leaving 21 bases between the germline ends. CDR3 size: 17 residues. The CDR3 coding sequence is TGTGCCAGCAGCTTAGTTTCTGGGTTTGGGGCACTGGACGAGCAGTACTTC. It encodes CASSLVSGFGALDEQYF.

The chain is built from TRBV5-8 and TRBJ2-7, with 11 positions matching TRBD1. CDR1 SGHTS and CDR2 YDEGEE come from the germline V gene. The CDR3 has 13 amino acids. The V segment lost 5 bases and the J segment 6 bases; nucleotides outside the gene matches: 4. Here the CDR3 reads CASSRTGGPEQYF. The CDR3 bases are TGTGCCAGCAGTAGGACAGGGGGCCCCGAGCAGTACTTC. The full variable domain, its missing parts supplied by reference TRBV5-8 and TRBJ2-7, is EAGVTQSPTHLIKTRGQQATLRCSPISGHTSVYWYQQALGLGLQFLLWYDEGEERNRGNFPPRFSGRQFPNYSSELNVNALELEDSALYLCASSRTGGPEQYFGPGTRLTVT.

For the CDR3, the DNA is TGTGCCAGCAGCTTAAACAGTAAAGAGACCCAGTACTTC. Translated, it gives CASSLNSKETQYF. The V and J genes are TRBV7-3 and TRBJ2-5; D is unclear. V shed 1 base and J shed 3 bases, with 6 bases lying between them. Germline V lookup: CDR1 SGHTA, CDR2 FQGTGA. The CDR3 has 13 residues. Drawing the rest from reference TRBV7-3 and TRBJ2-5, the complete variable domain is GAGVSQTPSNKVTEKGKYVELRCDPISGHTALYWYRQSLGQGPEFLIYFQGTGAADDSGLPNDRFFAVRPEGSVSTLKIQRTERGDSAVYLCASSLNSKETQYFGPGTRLLVL.

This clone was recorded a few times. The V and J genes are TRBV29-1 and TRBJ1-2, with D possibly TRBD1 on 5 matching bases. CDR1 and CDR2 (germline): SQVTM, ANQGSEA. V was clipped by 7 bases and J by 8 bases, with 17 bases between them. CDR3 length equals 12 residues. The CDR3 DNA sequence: TGCAGCGCCGTCCAGGGATGGGGAGGCTACACCTTC. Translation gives CSAVQGWGGYTF.

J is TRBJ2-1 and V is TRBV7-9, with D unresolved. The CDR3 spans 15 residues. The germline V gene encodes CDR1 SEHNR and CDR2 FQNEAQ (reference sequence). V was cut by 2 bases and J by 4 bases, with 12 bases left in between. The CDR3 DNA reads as TGTGCCAGCAGCTTACGAGTAGGTCCTTACAATGAGCAGTTCTTC. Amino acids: CASSLRVGPYNEQFF.

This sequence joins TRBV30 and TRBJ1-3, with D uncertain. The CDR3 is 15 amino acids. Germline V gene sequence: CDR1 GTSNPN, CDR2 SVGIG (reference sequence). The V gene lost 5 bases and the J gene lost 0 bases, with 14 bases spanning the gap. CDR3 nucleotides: TGTGCCTGGGTCGGACTGTCCCCCTCTGGAAACACCATATATTTT. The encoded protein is CAWVGLSPSGNTIYF.

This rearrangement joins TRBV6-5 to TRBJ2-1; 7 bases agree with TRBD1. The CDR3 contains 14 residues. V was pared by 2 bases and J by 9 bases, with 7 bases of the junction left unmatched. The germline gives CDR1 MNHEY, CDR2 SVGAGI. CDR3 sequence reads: CASSYRTGVVEQFF. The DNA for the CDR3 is TGTGCCAGCAGTTACCGTACAGGGGTTGTTGAGCAGTTCTTC.

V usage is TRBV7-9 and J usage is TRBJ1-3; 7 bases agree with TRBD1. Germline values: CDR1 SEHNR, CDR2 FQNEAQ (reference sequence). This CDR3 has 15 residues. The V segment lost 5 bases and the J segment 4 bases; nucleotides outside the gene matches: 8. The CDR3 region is CASSDNDRVGNTIYF. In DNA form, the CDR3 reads TGTGCCAGCAGCGATAACGACAGGGTAGGAAACACCATATATTTT.

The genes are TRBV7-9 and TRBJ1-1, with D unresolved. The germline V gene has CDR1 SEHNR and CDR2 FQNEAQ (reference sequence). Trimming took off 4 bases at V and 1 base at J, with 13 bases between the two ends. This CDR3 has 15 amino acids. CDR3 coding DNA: TGTGCCAGCAGCTCATACGGCACCCCGAACACTGAAGCTTTCTTT. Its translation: CASSSYGTPNTEAFF.